Given below is one T cell receptor beta chain in context. This CDR3 has 13 residues. Germline V gives CDR1 ENHRY, CDR2 SYGVKD. The V gene lost 10 bases and the J gene lost 1 base, with 13 bases spanning the gap. Sequencing was performed with immunoSEQ multiplex PCR; in TCRdb, only in-frame clones are kept and a portion is missing. Here the sample spans about 170,000 clones, approximately 86% being singletons. The data stem from a study of control samples from healthy donors and cancer patients. The V call is TRBV10-3, the J call TRBJ1-1; a possible D gene is TRBD1 (6 bases). The sequenced sample consisted of blood. The clonotype originates from a woman aged 25 to 39 in good health. The CDR3 DNA is TGTGCCACCTCCGGGGGGCCGAACACTGAAGCTTTCTTT. Translation: CATSGGPNTEAFF.